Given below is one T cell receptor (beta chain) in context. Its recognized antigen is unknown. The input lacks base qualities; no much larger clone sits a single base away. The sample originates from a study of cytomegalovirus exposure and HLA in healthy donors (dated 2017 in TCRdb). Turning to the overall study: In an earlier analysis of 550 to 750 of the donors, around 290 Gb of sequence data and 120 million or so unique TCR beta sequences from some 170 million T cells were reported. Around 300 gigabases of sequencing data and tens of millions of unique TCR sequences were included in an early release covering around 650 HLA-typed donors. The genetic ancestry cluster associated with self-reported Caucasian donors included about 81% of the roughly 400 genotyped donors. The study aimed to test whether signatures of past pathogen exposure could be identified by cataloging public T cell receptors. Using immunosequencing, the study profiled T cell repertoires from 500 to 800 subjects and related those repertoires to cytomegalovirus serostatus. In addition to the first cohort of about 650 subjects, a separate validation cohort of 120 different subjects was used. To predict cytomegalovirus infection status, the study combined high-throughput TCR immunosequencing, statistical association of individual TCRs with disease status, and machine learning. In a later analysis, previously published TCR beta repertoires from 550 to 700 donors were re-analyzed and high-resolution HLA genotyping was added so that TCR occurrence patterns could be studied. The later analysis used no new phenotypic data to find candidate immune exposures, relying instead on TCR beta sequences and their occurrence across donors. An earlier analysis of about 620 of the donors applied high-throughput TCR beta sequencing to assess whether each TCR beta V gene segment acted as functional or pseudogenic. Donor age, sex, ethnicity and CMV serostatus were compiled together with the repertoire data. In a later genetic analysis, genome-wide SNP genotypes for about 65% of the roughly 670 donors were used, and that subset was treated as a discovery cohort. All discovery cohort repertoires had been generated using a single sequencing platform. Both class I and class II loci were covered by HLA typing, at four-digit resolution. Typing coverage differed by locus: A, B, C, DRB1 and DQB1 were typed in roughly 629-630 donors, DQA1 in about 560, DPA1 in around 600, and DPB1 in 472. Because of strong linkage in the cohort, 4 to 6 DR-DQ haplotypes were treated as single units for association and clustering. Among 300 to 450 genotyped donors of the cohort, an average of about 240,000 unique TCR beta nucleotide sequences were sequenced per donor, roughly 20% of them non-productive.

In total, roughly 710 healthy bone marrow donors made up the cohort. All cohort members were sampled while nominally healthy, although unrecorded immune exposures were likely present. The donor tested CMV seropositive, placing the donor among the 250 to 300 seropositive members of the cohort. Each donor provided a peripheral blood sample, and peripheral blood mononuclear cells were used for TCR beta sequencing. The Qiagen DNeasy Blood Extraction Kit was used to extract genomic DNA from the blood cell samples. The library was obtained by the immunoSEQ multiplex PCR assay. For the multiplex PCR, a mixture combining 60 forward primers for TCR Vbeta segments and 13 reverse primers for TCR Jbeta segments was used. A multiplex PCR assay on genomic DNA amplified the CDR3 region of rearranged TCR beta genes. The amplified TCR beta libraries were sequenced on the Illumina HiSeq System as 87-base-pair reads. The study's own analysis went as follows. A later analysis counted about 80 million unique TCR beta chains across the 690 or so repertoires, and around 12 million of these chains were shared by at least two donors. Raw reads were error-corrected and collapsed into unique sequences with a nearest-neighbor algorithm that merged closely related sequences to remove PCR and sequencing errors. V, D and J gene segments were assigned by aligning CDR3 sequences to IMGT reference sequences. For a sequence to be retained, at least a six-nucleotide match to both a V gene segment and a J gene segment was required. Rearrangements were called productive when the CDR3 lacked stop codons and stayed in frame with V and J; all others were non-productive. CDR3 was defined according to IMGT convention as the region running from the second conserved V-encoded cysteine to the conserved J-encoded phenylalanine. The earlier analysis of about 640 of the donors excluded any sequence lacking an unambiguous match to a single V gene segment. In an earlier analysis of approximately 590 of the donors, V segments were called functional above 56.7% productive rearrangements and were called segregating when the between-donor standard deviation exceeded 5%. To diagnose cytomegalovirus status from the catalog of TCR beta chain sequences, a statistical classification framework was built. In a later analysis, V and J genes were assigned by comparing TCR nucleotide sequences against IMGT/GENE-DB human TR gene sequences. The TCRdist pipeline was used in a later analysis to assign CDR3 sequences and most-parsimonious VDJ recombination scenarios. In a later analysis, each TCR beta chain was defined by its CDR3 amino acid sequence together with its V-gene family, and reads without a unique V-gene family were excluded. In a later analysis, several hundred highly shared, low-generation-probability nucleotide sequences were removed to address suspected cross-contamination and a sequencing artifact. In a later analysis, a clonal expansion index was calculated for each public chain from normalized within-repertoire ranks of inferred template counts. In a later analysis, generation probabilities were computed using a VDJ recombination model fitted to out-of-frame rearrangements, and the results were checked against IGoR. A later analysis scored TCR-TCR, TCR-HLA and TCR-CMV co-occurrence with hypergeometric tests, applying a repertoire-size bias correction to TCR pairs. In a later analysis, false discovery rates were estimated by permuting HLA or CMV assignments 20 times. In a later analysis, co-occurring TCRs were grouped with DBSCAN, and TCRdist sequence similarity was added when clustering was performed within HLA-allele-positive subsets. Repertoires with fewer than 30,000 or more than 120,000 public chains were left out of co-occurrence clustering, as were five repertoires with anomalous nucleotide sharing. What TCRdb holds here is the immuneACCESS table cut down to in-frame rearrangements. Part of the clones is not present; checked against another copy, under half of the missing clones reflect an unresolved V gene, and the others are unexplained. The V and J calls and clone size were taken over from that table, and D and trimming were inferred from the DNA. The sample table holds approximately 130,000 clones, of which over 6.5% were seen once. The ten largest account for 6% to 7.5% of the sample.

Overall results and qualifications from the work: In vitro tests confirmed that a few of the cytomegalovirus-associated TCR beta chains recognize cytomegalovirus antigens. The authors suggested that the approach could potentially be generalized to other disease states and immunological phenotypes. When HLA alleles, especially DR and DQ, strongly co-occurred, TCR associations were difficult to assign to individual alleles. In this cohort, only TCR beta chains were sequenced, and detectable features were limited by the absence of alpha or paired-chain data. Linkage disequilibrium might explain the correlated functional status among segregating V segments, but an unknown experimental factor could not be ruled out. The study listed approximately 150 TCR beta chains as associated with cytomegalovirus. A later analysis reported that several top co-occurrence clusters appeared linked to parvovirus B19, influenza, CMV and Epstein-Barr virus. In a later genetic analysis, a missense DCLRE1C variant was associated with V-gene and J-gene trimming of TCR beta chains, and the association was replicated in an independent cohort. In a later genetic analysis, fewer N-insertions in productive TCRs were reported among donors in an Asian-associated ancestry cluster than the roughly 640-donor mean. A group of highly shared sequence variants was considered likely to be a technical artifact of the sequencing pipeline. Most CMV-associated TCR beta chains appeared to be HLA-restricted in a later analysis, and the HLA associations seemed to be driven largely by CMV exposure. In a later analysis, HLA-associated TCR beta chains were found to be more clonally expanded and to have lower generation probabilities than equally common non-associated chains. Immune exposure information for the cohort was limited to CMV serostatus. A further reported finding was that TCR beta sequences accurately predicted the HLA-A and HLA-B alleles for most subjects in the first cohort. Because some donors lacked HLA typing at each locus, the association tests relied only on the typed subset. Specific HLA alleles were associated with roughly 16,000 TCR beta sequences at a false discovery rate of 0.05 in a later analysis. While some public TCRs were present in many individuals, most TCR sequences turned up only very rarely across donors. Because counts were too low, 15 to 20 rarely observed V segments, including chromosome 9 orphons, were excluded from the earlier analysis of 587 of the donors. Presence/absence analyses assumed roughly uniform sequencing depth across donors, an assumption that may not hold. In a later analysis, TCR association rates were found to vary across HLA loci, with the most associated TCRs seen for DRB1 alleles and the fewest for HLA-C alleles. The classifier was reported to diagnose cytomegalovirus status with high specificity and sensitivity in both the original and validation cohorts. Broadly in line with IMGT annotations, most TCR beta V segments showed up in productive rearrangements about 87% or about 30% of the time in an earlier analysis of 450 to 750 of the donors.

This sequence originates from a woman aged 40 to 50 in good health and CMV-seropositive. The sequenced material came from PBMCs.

The CDR3 has the sequence CSVRRARTGELFF. Read as DNA, the sequence is TGCAGCGTTCGCCGAGCACGGACCGGGGAGCTGTTTTTT. The chain couples TRBV29-1 to TRBJ2-2; the D gene is unclear. V is clipped by 5 bases and J by 5 bases, and the sequence between their germline boundaries is 12 bases long. The CDR3 spans 13 residues, from the cysteine through the phenylalanine. Only CDR3 DNA remains: 39 bases, in frame from the first base. Per the germline V gene, SQVTM is the CDR1 and ANQGSEA is the CDR2.